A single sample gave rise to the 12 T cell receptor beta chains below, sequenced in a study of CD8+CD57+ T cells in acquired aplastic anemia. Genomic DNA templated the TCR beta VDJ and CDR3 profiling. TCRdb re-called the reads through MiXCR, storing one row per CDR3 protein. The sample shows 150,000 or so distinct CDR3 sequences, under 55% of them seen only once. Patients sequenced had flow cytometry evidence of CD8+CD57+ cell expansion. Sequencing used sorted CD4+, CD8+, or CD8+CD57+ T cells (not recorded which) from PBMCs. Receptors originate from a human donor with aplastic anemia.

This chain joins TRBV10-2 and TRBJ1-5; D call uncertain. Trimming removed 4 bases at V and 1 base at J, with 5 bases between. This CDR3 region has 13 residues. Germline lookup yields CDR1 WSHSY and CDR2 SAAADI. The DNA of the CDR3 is TGCGCCAGCAGTGGGACGAGCAATCAGCCCCAGCATTTT. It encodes CASSGTSNQPQHF.

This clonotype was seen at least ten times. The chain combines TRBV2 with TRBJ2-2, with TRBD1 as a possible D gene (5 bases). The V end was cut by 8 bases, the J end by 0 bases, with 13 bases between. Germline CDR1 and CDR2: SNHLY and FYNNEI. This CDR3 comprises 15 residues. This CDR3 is CASCNAGTNTGELFF. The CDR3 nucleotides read TGTGCCAGCTGTAACGCAGGGACGAACACCGGGGAGCTGTTTTTT.

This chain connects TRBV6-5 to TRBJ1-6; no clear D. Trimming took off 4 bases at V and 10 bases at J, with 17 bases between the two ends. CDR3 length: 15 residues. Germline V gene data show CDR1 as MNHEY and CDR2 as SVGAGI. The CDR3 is CASSSVANSGSPLHF. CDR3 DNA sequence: TGTGCCAGCAGTTCCGTGGCAAACTCGGGCTCACCCCTCCACTTT.

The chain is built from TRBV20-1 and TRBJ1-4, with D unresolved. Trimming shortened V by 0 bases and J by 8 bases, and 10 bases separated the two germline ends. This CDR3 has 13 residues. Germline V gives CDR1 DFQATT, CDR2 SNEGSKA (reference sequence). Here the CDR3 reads CSARDQQSEKLFF. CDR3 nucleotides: TGCAGTGCTAGAGATCAACAGTCCGAAAAACTGTTTTTT.

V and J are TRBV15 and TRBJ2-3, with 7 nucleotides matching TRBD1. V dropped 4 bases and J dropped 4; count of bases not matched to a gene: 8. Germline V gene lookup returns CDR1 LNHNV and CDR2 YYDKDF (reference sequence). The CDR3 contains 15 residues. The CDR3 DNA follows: TGTGCCACCAGCACCATCGGGACAGTCGCAGATACGCAGTATTTT. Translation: CATSTIGTVADTQYF.

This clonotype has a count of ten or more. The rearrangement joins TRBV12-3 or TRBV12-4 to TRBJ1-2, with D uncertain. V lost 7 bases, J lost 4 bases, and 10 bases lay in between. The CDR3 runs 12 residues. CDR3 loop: CASKPVSYGYTF. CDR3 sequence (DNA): TGTGCCAGCAAACCTGTAAGCTATGGCTACACCTTC.

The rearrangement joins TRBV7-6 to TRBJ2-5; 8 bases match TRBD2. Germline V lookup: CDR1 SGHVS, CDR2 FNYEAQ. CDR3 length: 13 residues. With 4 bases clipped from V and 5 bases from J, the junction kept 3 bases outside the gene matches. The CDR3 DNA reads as TGTGCCAGCAGCTCGGGAGGGCTCGAGACCCAGTACTTC. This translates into CASSSGGLETQYF.

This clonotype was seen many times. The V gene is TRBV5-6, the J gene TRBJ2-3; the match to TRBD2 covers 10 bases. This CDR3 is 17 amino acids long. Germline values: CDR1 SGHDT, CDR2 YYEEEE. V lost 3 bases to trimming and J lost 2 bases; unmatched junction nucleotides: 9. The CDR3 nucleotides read TGTGCCAGCAGCTCCTTTAGCGGGGGGACTTACACAGATACGCAGTATTTT. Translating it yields CASSSFSGGTYTDTQYF.

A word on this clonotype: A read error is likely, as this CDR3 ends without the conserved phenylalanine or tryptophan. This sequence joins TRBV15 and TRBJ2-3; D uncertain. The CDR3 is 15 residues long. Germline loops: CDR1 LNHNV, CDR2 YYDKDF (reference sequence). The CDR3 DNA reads TGTGCCACCAGCAGAGGGGGAATCAGCACAGACACGCAGTATTCT. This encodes CATSRGGISTDTQYS.

CDR3 DNA: TGTGCCAGCAGCCAAGGCGCCGGGACAGGGAACGAGCAGTACTTC. Protein product: CASSQGAGTGNEQYF. The chain carries TRBV3-1 and TRBJ2-7, with 9 positions matching TRBD1. Per the germline V gene, CDR1 is LGHDT and CDR2 is YNNKEL (reference sequence). V was clipped by 1 base and J by 5 bases; unmatched bases: 6. The CDR3 spans 15 residues.

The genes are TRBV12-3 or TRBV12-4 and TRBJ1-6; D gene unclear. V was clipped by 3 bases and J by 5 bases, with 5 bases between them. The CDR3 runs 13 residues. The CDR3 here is CASSLRDNSPLHF. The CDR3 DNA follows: TGTGCCAGCAGTTTGAGGGATAATTCACCCCTCCACTTT.

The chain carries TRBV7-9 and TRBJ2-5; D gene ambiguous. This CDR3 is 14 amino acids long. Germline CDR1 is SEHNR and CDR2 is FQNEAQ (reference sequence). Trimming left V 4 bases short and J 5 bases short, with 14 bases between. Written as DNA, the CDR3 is TGTGCCAGCAGCTCAAGAATAGGGATCGAGACCCAGTACTTC. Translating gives CASSSRIGIETQYF.